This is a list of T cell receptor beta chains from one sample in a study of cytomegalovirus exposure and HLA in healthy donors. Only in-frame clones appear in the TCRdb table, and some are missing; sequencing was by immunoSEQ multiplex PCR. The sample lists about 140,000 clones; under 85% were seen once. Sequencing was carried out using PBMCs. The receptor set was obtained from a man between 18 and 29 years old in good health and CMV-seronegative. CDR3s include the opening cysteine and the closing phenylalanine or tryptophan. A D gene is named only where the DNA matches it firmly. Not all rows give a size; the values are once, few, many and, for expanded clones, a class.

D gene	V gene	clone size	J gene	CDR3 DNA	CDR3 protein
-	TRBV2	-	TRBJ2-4	TGTGCCAGCAGAGGTAACAGGGCTCTAGGAAACATTCAGTACTTC	CASRGNRALGNIQYF
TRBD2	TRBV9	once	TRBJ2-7	TGTGCCAGCAGCCCGATCGGGGATTCGGGGGGTCGCGAGCAGTACTTC	CASSPIGDSGGREQYF
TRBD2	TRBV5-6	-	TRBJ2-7	TGTGCCAGCAGCTTACGGGGACTAACCTACGAGCAGTACTTC	CASSLRGLTYEQYF
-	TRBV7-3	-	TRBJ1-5	TGTGCCAGCAGCACCAGTGGGGGGAACCAGCCCCAGCATTTT	CASSTSGGNQPQHF
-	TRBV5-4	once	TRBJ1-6	TGTGCCAGCAGCCAAGAGGGCTCCTATAATTCACCCCTCCACTTT	CASSQEGSYNSPLHF
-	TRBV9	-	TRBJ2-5	TGTGCCAGCAGCGTAGATTCCAGTCGGGGGGAGACCCAGTACTTC	CASSVDSSRGETQYF
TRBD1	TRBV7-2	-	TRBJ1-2	TGTGCCAGCAGCCCCGGACAGGGGGCTCACTATGGCTACACCTTC	CASSPGQGAHYGYTF
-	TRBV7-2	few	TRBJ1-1	TGTGCCAGCAGCCCACGTCGGGGGGGTGAAGCTTTCTTT	CASSPRRGGEAFF
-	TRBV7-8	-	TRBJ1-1	TGTGCCAGCAGCGACACAGGGAACACTGAAGCTTTCTTT	CASSDTGNTEAFF
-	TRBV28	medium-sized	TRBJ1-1	TGTGCCAGCAGAAGAGGTACAGGGAACACTGAAGCTTTCTTT	CASRRGTGNTEAFF
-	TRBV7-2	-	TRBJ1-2	TGTGCCAGCAGCCCGGTCCCCTATGGCTACACCTTC	CASSPVPYGYTF
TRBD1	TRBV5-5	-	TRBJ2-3	TGTGCCAGCAGCTTGTGGGAGACAGGGGGCACAGATACGCAGTATTTT	CASSLWETGGTDTQYF
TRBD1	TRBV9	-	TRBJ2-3	TGTGCCAGCAGCCCCCGGACAGGGGGCTCAACAGATACGCAGTATTTT	CASSPRTGGSTDTQYF
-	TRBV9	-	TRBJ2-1	TGTGCCAGCAGCGTAGAAGCTAGCTCCTACAATGAGCAGTTCTTC	CASSVEASSYNEQFF
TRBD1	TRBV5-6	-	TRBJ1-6	TGTGCCAGCAGCGGGGACAGGGAGAAGACCTATAATTCACCCCTCCACTTT	CASSGDREKTYNSPLHF
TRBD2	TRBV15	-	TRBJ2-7	TGTGCCACCAGCAGAGCGAGGCGGGGGACTATATACGAGCAGTACTTC	CATSRARRGTIYEQYF
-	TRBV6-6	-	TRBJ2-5	TGTGCCAGCAGTTACAGAGGTCCGGGGTTGGAGACCCAGTACTTC	CASSYRGPGLETQYF
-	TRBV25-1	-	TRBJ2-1	TGTGCCAGCAGTGAGCCGGGAACGAGAAATGAGCAGTTCTTC	CASSEPGTRNEQFF